This T cell receptor (beta chain) stems from a study of tumor-infiltrating lymphocytes in primary liver carcinoma. Overall study: Staging placed the tumors at T1-T3 N0M0, and they measured about 4 to 11 cm across.

This clonotype was recorded a few times. For blood RNA, unsorted whole blood served as the source, and germline DNA was extracted too. A primer matching the constant region was used to make TCR beta cDNA from 500 to 650 ng of total RNA. Modified slightly, ARM-PCR produced TCR beta libraries over three nested multiplex PCR rounds. Researchers ran the first two PCR rounds for roughly 11 cycles each with TRBV1-TRBV30 forward primers and a C-beta reverse primer. TCRdb ran MiXCR on the multiplex PCR reads and lists one entry per CDR3 protein. The top ten clones hold less than 75% of a sample with some 190,000 distinct CDR3 sequences, about 55% of them seen once. The germline V gene encodes CDR1 DFQATT and CDR2 SNEGSKA (reference sequence). This CDR3 has 13 residues. Trimming at V came to 6 bases and at J to 7 bases, leaving 9 bases not matched to a gene.

The specimen sequenced was peripheral blood. The rearrangement joins TRBV20-1 to TRBJ2-7; 10 nucleotides match TRBD1. The receptor comes from a man aged 40-50 years with primary liver carcinoma and hepatitis B virus infection. The CDR3 loop is CSATGTGVKEQYF. DNA of the CDR3: TGCAGTGCAACCGGGACAGGGGTTAAGGAGCAGTACTTC.